The 24 T cell receptor beta chains reported below all come from one sample, sequenced in a study of Ad26.COV2.S vaccination and SARS-CoV-2 variants. Assay used: immunoSEQ multiplex PCR; TCRdb lists only in-frame clones, some missing. This table holds fewer than 50,000 clones, around 83% found once. Sample: peripheral blood, taken after recovery from COVID-19. These receptors were collected from a human donor who had recovered from COVID-19.

The chain uses TRBV2 and TRBJ2-2, with no clear D. Deletions cut 1 base from V and 6 bases from J, with 9 bases between. Germline lookup yields CDR1 SNHLY and CDR2 FYNNEI. The CDR3 runs 14 residues. CDR3 in DNA: TGTGCCAGCAGTGAAGGAGCTAGATCCGGGGAGCTGTTTTTT. Translating it yields CASSEGARSGELFF. Full variable domain (outside the CDR3, taken from reference TRBV2 and TRBJ2-2): EPEVTQTPSHQVTQMGQEVILRCVPISNHLYFYWYRQILGQKVEFLVSFYNNEISEKSEIFDDQFSVERPDGSNFTLKIRSTKLEDSAMYFCASSEGARSGELFFGEGSRLTVL.

The chain combines TRBV2 with TRBJ1-5; D possibly corresponds to TRBD1 (6 bases). V dropped 2 bases and J dropped 6 bases, with 11 bases sitting between them. The V gene's germline CDR1 is SNHLY and CDR2 FYNNEI. The CDR3 extends over 14 amino acids. The CDR3 nucleotides read TGTGCCAGCAGTGAACAGGGGCAGGGTCAGCCCCAGCATTTT. As protein: CASSEQGQGQPQHF.

The rearrangement links TRBV7-9 to TRBJ2-3; D possibly corresponds to TRBD2 (6 bases). The CDR3 loop spans 17 amino acids. Germline CDR1 SEHNR, CDR2 FQNEAQ (reference sequence). Trimming took 5 bases from V and 2 from J, leaving 20 bases between them. CDR3 loop: CASSPPNSGYFTDTQYF. CDR3 nucleotide sequence: TGTGCCAGCAGCCCACCTAATAGCGGTTATTTCACAGATACGCAGTATTTT.

The J gene is TRBJ2-4, the V gene TRBV7-3, with no clear D. V lost 5 bases and J 9 bases, leaving 14 bases between the germline ends. CDR1 is SGHTA and CDR2 is FQGTGA in the germline V gene. The CDR3 has 13 amino acids. CDR3 nucleotides: TGTGCCAGCAGCGTCATCTCAACGGGCATTCAGTACTTC. Residues: CASSVISTGIQYF.

The rearrangement uses TRBV18 and TRBJ2-1; 13 positions agree with TRBD2. V was clipped by 5 bases and J by 8 bases; unmatched bases: 6. In germline, CDR1 is KGHSH, CDR2 LQKENI. This CDR3 is 15 amino acids long. The CDR3 reads CASSTGTSGKDEQFF. CDR3 coding DNA: TGTGCCAGCTCAACCGGGACTAGCGGGAAGGATGAGCAGTTCTTC.

V usage is TRBV5-1 and J usage is TRBJ1-6, with 8 bases fitting TRBD1. Germline assignment: CDR1 SGHRS and CDR2 YFSETQ. CDR3 length equals 16 residues. J gave up 8 bases and V 2 bases, and 9 bases lay outside the gene matches. CDR3 region: CASSFKPGGGDSPLHF. CDR3 bases: TGCGCCAGCAGCTTCAAGCCAGGGGGCGGAGATTCACCCCTCCACTTT.

The CDR3 is CASIPPRVDETQYF. CDR3 sequence (DNA): TGTGCCAGCATACCCCCCAGGGTCGATGAGACCCAGTACTTC. This chain joins TRBV5-5 and TRBJ2-5; D is possibly TRBD1 (5 bases). CDR1 is SGHKS and CDR2 is YYEKEE in the germline V gene (reference sequence). V dropped 6 bases and J dropped 5 bases, with 17 bases sitting between them. The CDR3 length is 14 residues.

This chain connects TRBV9 to TRBJ2-5; possibly TRBD1 or TRBD2 for D (5 bases each). The CDR3 runs to 16 residues. Germline V lookup: CDR1 SGDLS, CDR2 YYNGEE. The ends were cut back, 0 bases at V and 1 base at J, with 13 bases in the middle. CDR3 sequence: CASSVGGLGAQETQYF. The CDR3 bases are TGTGCCAGCAGCGTAGGAGGGCTAGGGGCCCAAGAGACCCAGTACTTC.

V gene TRBV5-5 combines with J gene TRBJ2-1; unclear D gene. The CDR3 length is 12 residues. V was shortened by 1 base and J by 8 bases, with 7 bases between the two germline ends. From germline, CDR1 is SGHKS and CDR2 YYEKEE (reference sequence). CDR3 amino acids: CASSLITYEQFF. Here the CDR3 DNA reads TGTGCCAGCAGCTTGATAACCTATGAGCAGTTCTTC. The complete variable domain, with remaining parts taken from reference TRBV5-5 and TRBJ2-1, reads DAGVTQSPTHLIKTRGQQVTLRCSPISGHKSVSWYQQVLGQGPQFIFQYYEKEERGRGNFPDRFSARQFPNYSSELNVNALLLGDSALYLCASSLITYEQFFGPGTRLTVL.

This clone was detected once. Mismatch with germline at one junction end may stem from a read error. The chain is built from TRBV27 and TRBJ1-1; D is unclear. The germline V gene has CDR1 MNHEY and CDR2 SMNVEV (reference sequence). The CDR3 length is 13 residues. This CDR3 is CASSLSRDTEAFF. The CDR3 bases are TGTGCCAGCAGTCTATCCCGAGACACTGAAGCTTTCTTT.

The rearrangement links TRBV19 to TRBJ1-5; 11 nucleotides agree with TRBD1. The CDR3 has 15 residues. Looked up from germline, CDR1 is LNHDA and CDR2 is SQIVND (reference sequence). After removal of 8 bases from V and 6 bases from J, the junction contained 9 bases not matched to a gene. CDR3 loop: CASGGQGGLVQPQHF. CDR3 sequence (DNA): TGTGCCAGTGGGGGACAGGGGGGTTTGGTTCAGCCCCAGCATTTT.

This clone has just one count. This chain's CDR3 is CASSMSGGYGYTF. The CDR3 DNA follows: TGTGCCAGTAGTATGTCAGGGGGCTATGGCTACACCTTC. The J gene is TRBJ1-2, the V gene TRBV19, with 7 positions matching TRBD1. The length of the CDR3 is 13 residues. Germline V gene data show CDR1 as LNHDA and CDR2 as SQIVND (reference sequence). The ends lost 3 bases at V and 4 bases at J; junction bases unmatched: 2.

The rearrangement uses TRBV5-1 and TRBJ1-2; TRBD1 matches 12 bases. Germline V gene lookup returns CDR1 SGHRS and CDR2 YFSETQ. The length of the CDR3 is 15 residues. Trimming took 3 bases from V and 2 from J; bases not matched to a gene: 2. The CDR3 coding sequence is TGCGCCAGCAGCTCGGGGACAGGGGGCAACTATGGCTACACCTTC. Translated, it gives CASSSGTGGNYGYTF.

The chain recombines TRBV7-3 with TRBJ1-1; no clear D. Germline loops: CDR1 SGHTA, CDR2 FQGTGA. The V end was cut by 3 bases, the J end by 0 bases, with 17 bases between. This CDR3 comprises 17 residues. CDR3 nucleotides: TGTGCCAGCAGCTTGAACGGGTTGGGCGGATTGAACACTGAAGCTTTCTTT. Protein: CASSLNGLGGLNTEAFF.

V gene TRBV2 combines with J gene TRBJ1-4; a possible D gene is TRBD1 (6 bases). CDR1 SNHLY and CDR2 FYNNEI come from the germline V gene. This CDR3 has 14 residues. Trimming cost V 6 bases and J 7 bases, with 15 bases left between them. The CDR3 reads CASRSQGQSEKLFF. CDR3 DNA: TGTGCCAGCAGGTCACAGGGCCAGAGTGAAAAACTGTTTTTT.

The rearrangement uses TRBV3-1 (or the pseudogene TRBV3-2) and TRBJ1-1; tentatively, D is TRBD1 (5 bases). CDR3 length equals 14 residues. The germline V gene encodes CDR1 LGHDT and CDR2 YNNKEL (reference sequence). With 4 bases removed from V and 1 base from J, the gap between germline ends came to 10 bases. DNA for the CDR3: TGTGCCAGCAGCCTGTCAGGGACGAACACTGAAGCTTTCTTT. Its translation is CASSLSGTNTEAFF.

The chain recombines TRBV3-1 (or the pseudogene TRBV3-2) with TRBJ1-1; no definite D call. CDR1 is LGHDT and CDR2 is YNNKEL in the germline V gene (reference sequence). Trimming cost V 4 bases and J 9 bases, with 12 bases left between them. This CDR3 has 12 amino acids. The CDR3 reads CASSRPPGQAFF. The CDR3, as DNA: TGTGCCAGCAGCCGACCCCCGGGTCAAGCTTTCTTT.

J is TRBJ2-7 and V is TRBV27, with D perhaps matching TRBD2 (5 bases). V lost 6 bases and J 3 bases, leaving 12 bases between the germline ends. The V gene's germline CDR1 is MNHEY and CDR2 SMNVEV (reference sequence). The CDR3 sequence is 13 residues long. CDR3 residues: CASRGRGNYEQYF. The CDR3 region has the DNA TGTGCCAGCAGGGGGAGAGGGAACTACGAGCAGTACTTC.

The chain uses TRBV18 and TRBJ1-5; 10 bases are shared with TRBD1. This CDR3 has 15 residues. Germline-derived CDR1 and CDR2 are KGHSH and LQKENI. V lost 6 bases and J lost 6; bases outside the gene matches: 8. Here the CDR3 reads CASSLGQGNGQPQHF. In DNA form, the CDR3 reads TGTGCCAGCTCCCTGGGACAGGGGAATGGTCAGCCCCAGCATTTT.

The gene calls are TRBV2 and TRBJ1-1; D is uncertain. Germline V gives CDR1 SNHLY, CDR2 FYNNEI. The CDR3 is 14 residues long. V gave up 2 bases and J gave up 7 bases, with 14 bases separating them. CDR3 region: CASSEFKRANEAFF. The CDR3 nucleotides read TGTGCCAGCAGTGAATTTAAGCGGGCCAATGAAGCTTTCTTT.

This chain uses TRBV30 with TRBJ1-2; D may be TRBD1 (6 bases). This CDR3 comprises 14 residues. Looked up from germline, CDR1 is GTSNPN and CDR2 is SVGIG (reference sequence). V dropped 3 bases and J dropped 2 bases, with 13 bases sitting between them. The CDR3 DNA sequence: TGTGCCTGGAGGTTTGGGGGCAACAACTATGGCTACACCTTC. Residues: CAWRFGGNNYGYTF.

V usage is TRBV6-5 and J usage is TRBJ1-4; D remains unclear. V was clipped by 5 bases and J by 4 bases, with 8 bases between them. Germline CDR1 MNHEY, CDR2 SVGAGI. The CDR3 spans 13 residues. The CDR3 DNA is TGTGCCAGCAGTAGTCAGTATAATGAAAAACTGTTTTTT. As protein: CASSSQYNEKLFF.

The chain recombines TRBV5-6 with TRBJ1-5; 8 bases agree with TRBD1. This CDR3 comprises 16 residues. From germline, CDR1 is SGHDT and CDR2 YYEEEE. J was trimmed by 6 bases and V by 1 base; bases with no gene match: 9. This CDR3 reads CASSLWGQAGSQPQHF. The CDR3 DNA sequence: TGTGCCAGCAGCTTGTGGGGACAGGCAGGTAGTCAGCCCCAGCATTTT.

The rearrangement links TRBV30 to TRBJ1-5; D gene ambiguous. This CDR3 is built from 15 residues. With 0 bases removed from V and 3 bases from J, the gap between germline ends came to 12 bases. The germline V gene has CDR1 GTSNPN and CDR2 SVGIG (reference sequence). The CDR3 loop reads CAWSVKGSSNQPQHF. The CDR3 DNA sequence: TGTGCCTGGAGTGTAAAGGGTTCCTCCAATCAGCCCCAGCATTTT.